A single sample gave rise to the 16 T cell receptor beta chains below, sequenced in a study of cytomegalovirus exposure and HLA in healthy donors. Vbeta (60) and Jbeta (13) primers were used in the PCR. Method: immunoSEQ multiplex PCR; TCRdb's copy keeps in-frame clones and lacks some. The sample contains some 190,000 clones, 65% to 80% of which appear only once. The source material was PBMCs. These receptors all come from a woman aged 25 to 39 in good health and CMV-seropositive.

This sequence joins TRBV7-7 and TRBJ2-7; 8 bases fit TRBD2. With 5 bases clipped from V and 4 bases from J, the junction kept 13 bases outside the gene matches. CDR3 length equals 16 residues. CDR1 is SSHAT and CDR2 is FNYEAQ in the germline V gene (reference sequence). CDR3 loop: CASSPGVGSGTYEQYF. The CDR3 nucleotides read TGTGCCAGCAGCCCCGGGGTCGGTAGCGGGACATACGAGCAGTACTTC.

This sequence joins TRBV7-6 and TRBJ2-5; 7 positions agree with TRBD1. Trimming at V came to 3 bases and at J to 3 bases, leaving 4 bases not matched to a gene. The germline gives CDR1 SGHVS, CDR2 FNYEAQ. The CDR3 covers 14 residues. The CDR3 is CASSFGQAKETQYF. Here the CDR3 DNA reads TGTGCCAGCAGCTTTGGACAGGCTAAAGAGACCCAGTACTTC. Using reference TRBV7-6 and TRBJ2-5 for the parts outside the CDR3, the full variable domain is GAGVSQSPRYKVTKRGQDVALRCDPISGHVSLYWYRQALGQGPEFLTYFNYEAQQDKSGLPNDRFSAERPEGSISTLTIQRTEQRDSAMYRCASSFGQAKETQYFGPGTRLLVL.

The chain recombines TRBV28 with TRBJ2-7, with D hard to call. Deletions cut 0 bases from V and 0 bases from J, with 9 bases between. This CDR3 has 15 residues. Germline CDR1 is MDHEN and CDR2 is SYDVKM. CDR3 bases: TGTGCCAGCAGTTTATGGCGGCTAGGCTCCTACGAGCAGTACTTC. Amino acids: CASSLWRLGSYEQYF.

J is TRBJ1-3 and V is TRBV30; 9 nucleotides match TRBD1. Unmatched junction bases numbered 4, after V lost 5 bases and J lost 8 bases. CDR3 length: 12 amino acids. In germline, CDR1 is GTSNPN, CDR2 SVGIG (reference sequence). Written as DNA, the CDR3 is TGTGCCTGGGCCCGGACAGGGGACACCATATATTTT. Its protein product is CAWARTGDTIYF.

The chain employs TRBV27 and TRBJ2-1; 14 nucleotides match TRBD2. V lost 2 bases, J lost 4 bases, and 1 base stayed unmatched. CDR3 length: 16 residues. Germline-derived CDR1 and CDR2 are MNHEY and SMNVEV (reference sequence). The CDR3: CASSLRLAGGYNEQFF. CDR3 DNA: TGTGCCAGCAGTTTAAGACTAGCGGGGGGGTACAATGAGCAGTTCTTC.

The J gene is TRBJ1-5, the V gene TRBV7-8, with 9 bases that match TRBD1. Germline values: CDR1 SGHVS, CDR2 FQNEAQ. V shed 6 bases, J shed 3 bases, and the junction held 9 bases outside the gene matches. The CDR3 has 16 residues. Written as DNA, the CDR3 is TGTGCCAGCAGTAATGACAGGGGGTTTAACAATCAGCCCCAGCATTTT. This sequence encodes CASSNDRGFNNQPQHF.

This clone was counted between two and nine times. The CDR3 loop is CASRPETSGGTDTQYF. Written as DNA, the CDR3 is TGTGCAAGTCGCCCAGAAACTAGCGGGGGGACAGATACGCAGTATTTT. The chain recombines TRBV12-2 with TRBJ2-3; TRBD2, the table's D call, lacks a check against the DNA. TRBV12-2 is flagged as a pseudogene. This CDR3 region has 16 residues.

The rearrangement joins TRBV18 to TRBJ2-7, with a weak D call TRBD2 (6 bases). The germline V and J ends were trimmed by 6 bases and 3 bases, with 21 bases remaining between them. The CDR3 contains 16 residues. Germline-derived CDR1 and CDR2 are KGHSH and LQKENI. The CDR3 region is CASSQLRDSIDYEQYF. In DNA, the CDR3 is TGTGCCAGCTCCCAATTGCGGGACTCAATAGACTACGAGCAGTACTTC.

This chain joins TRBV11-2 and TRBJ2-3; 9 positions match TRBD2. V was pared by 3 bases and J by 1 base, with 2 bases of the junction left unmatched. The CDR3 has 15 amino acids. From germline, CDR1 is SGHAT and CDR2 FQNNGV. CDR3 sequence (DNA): TGTGCCAGCAGCTTCGGGACTAGCCGCACAGATACGCAGTATTTT. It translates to CASSFGTSRTDTQYF.

The CDR3 is CASGSSSGGAYNEQFF. The CDR3 region has the DNA TGTGCTAGTGGTTCCTCTAGCGGGGGGGCTTACAATGAGCAGTTCTTC. The chain uses TRBV12-5 and TRBJ2-1; 12 bases are a match to TRBD2. V shed 4 bases and J 4 bases; nucleotides not matched to a gene: 5. In germline, CDR1 is LGHNT, CDR2 FRNRAP. CDR3 size: 16 residues.

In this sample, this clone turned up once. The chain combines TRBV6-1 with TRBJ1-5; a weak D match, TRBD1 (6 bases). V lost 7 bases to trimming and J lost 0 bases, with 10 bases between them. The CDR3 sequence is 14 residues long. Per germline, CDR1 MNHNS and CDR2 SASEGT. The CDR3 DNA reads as TGTGCCAGCATGCCGGGACATAGCAATCAGCCCCAGCATTTT. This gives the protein CASMPGHSNQPQHF.

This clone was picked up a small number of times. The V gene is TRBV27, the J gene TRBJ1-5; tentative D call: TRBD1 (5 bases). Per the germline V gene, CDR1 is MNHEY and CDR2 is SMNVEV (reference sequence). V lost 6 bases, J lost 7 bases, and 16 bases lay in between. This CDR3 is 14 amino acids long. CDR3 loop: CASSLAGGGQPQHF. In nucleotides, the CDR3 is TGTGCCAGCAGCCTGGCGGGGGGAGGACAGCCCCAGCATTTT.

The CDR3 sequence is CASSKVSGFQETQYF. CDR3 nucleotides: TGTGCCAGCTCAAAGGTTAGCGGTTTTCAAGAGACCCAGTACTTC. The chain joins TRBV18 to TRBJ2-5, with D perhaps TRBD2 (6 bases). The germline gives CDR1 KGHSH, CDR2 LQKENI. Trimming cost V 5 bases and J 2 bases, with 15 bases left between them. The CDR3 contains 15 residues.

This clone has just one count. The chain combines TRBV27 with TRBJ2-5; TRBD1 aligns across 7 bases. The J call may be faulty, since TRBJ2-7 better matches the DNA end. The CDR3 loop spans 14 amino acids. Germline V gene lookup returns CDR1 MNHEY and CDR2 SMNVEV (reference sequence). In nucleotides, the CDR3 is TGTGCCAGCAGTTTAGGGGACAGCCCCTACGAGCAGTACTTC. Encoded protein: CASSLGDSPYEQYF.

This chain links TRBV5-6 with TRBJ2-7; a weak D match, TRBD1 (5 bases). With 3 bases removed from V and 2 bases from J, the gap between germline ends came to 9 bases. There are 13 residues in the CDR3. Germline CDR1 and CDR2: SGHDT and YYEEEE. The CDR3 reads CASSWQGTYEQYF. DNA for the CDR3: TGTGCCAGCAGCTGGCAGGGTACCTACGAGCAGTACTTC.

The CDR3 loop is CASSLYTRDTIYF. The CDR3, as DNA: TGCGCCAGCAGCCTCTACACCAGGGACACCATATATTTT. The chain uses TRBV5-1 and TRBJ1-3, with D maybe TRBD1 (5 bases). CDR1 is SGHRS and CDR2 is YFSETQ in the germline V gene. Trimming left V 4 bases short and J 8 bases short, with 13 bases between. This CDR3 has 13 amino acids.